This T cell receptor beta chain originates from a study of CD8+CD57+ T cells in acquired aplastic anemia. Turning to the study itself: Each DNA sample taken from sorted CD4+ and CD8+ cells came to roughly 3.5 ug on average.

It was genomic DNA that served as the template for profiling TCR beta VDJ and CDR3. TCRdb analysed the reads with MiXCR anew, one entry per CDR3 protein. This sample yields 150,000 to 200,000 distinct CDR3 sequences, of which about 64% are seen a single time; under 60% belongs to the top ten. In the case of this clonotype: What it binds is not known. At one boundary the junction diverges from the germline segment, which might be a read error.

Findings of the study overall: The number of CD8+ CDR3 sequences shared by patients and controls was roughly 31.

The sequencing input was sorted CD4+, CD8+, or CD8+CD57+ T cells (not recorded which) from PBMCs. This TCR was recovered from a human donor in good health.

The CDR3 is CANSLGPTGTPYEQCF. The CDR3 DNA reads as TGTGCCAACAGCTTAGGCCCGACAGGGACTCCCTACGAGCAGTGCTTC. The chain uses TRBV7-6 and TRBJ2-7, with D possibly matching TRBD1 (7 bases). This CDR3 comprises 16 residues. Germline CDR1 is SGHVS and CDR2 is FNYEAQ.